This T cell receptor (beta chain) is drawn from a study of T cells after yellow fever vaccination. TCRdb independently ran MiXCR on the 5' RACE reads; one entry per CDR3 protein. The data show some 420,000 distinct CDR3 sequences, around a sixth seen once. In its sample, this clonotype was seen many times. This CDR3 comprises 16 residues. V lost 3 bases and J 0 bases, leaving 9 bases between the germline ends. Germline V gene data show CDR1 as LGHNA and CDR2 as YSLEER. This sequence joins TRBV4-3 and TRBJ2-6; D may be TRBD1 (6 bases). The specimen was PBMCs, collected before the yellow fever booster vaccination. The TCR originated in a young man who received the YFV17D yellow fever vaccine. CDR3 sequence reads: CASSQDSPSGANVLTF. CDR3 coding DNA: TGCGCCAGCAGCCAGGACAGTCCCTCTGGGGCCAACGTCCTGACTTTC.